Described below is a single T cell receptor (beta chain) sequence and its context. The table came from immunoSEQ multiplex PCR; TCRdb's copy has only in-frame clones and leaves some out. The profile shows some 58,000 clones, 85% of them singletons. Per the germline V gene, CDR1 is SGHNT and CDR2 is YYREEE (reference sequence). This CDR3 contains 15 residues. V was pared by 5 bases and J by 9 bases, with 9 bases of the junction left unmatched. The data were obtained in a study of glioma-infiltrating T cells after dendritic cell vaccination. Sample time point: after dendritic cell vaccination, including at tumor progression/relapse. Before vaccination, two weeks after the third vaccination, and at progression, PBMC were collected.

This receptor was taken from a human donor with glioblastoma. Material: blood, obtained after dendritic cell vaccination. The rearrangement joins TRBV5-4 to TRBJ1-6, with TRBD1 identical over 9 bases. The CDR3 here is CASSSHRDRVSPLHF. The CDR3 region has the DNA TGTGCCAGCAGTTCTCACCGGGACAGGGTTTCACCCCTCCACTTT. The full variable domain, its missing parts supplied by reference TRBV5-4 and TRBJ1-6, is ETGVTQSPTHLIKTRGQQVTLRCSSQSGHNTVSWYQQALGQGPQFIFQYYREEENGRGNFPPRFSGLQFPNYSSELNVNALELDDSALYLCASSSHRDRVSPLHFGNGTRLTVT.